The 32 T cell receptor beta chains below all came from one sample that was sequenced in a study of identical twins. From the 5' RACE reads, TCRdb called clonotypes with MiXCR, one entry per CDR3 protein. This repertoire shows approximately 700,000 distinct CDR3 sequences, roughly 20% found once; its top ten account for over 10%. The data also belong to a second study, concerning T cells expressing NK-cell markers.

The sample consisted of PBMCs. The receptors derive from a woman under 30 in good health.

The sample holds many counts of this clonotype. The V gene is TRBV20-1, the J gene TRBJ2-1; D unclear. Germline V gives CDR1 DFQATT, CDR2 SNEGSKA (reference sequence). Trimming pared 1 base from V and 3 bases from J, leaving 4 bases between. The CDR3 has 12 residues. The CDR3 is CSARASYNEQFF. The DNA of the CDR3 is TGCAGTGCTAGAGCAAGCTACAATGAGCAGTTCTTC.

V is TRBV29-1 and J is TRBJ1-4; D is uncertain. Per the germline V gene, CDR1 is SQVTM and CDR2 is ANQGSEA. The CDR3 extends over 12 amino acids. V was pared by 7 bases and J by 5 bases, with 11 bases between. CDR3 in amino acids: CSAPLGNEKLFF. The CDR3 bases are TGCAGCGCCCCTCTGGGGAATGAAAAACTGTTTTTT.

This clonotype has only a few counts. J is TRBJ1-1 and V is TRBV9; no clear D. The CDR3 contains 14 residues. V was pared by 0 bases and J by 1 base, with 7 bases between. Germline V gene lookup returns CDR1 SGDLS and CDR2 YYNGEE. CDR3 amino acids: CASSVVAANTEAFF. CDR3 nucleotides: TGTGCCAGCAGCGTAGTCGCGGCGAACACTGAAGCTTTCTTT.

This sequence joins TRBV12-3 or TRBV12-4 and TRBJ2-1, with 7 bases that match TRBD2. The V and J ends lost 6 bases and 0 bases, in that order; junction bases with no gene match: 5. This CDR3 is 15 amino acids long. CDR3 coding DNA: TGTGCCAGCAGCCGCGGACTAGGCTCCTACAATGAGCAGTTCTTC. Residues: CASSRGLGSYNEQFF.

The chain recombines TRBV6-2 or TRBV6-3 with TRBJ2-7, with D unresolved. CDR3 size: 14 residues. Trimming pared 2 bases from V and 3 bases from J, leaving 11 bases between. Germline CDR1 and CDR2: MNHEY and SVGEGT. The CDR3 region is CASSYGLGGYEQYF. The CDR3 coding sequence is TGTGCCAGCAGTTACGGTCTGGGTGGCTACGAGCAGTACTTC.

This clonotype was detected a few times. V usage is TRBV20-1 and J usage is TRBJ2-3; 7 bases match TRBD2. Germline values: CDR1 DFQATT, CDR2 SNEGSKA (reference sequence). V gave up 2 bases and J gave up 1 base; unmatched junction bases: 3. CDR3 length: 14 residues. CDR3 bases: TGCAGTGCTAGATGGGCGGGGGGCACAGATACGCAGTATTTT. Translating gives CSARWAGGTDTQYF.

This clonotype was recorded at least ten times. The chain recombines TRBV20-1 with TRBJ2-7, with 10 bases fitting TRBD2. There are 16 residues in the CDR3. The junction had 8 bases not matched to a gene; V was cut back by 3 bases and J by 0 bases. Germline loops: CDR1 DFQATT, CDR2 SNEGSKA (reference sequence). DNA of the CDR3: TGCAGTGCTAGGTCCGCAGGACTAGCGGACTCCTACGAGCAGTACTTC. This codes for CSARSAGLADSYEQYF.

The V and J genes are TRBV6-4 and TRBJ2-1, with TRBD1 matching over 7 bases. The CDR3 is 14 amino acids. Trimming removed 2 bases from V and 6 bases from J; junction bases left unmatched: 4. Germline V lookup: CDR1 MRHNA, CDR2 SNTAGT. CDR3 DNA sequence: TGTGCCAGCAGTGACGGTCCAGGGGGCAATGAGCAGTTCTTC. Amino acids: CASSDGPGGNEQFF.

This clonotype was recorded many times. The rearrangement links TRBV20-1 to TRBJ2-1, with D unresolved. Germline V gene data show CDR1 as DFQATT and CDR2 as SNEGSKA (reference sequence). Trimming removed 3 bases from V and 6 bases from J, with 0 bases in between. The CDR3 has 9 residues. CDR3 coding DNA: TGCAGTGCTAGCAATGAGCAGTTCTTC. It yields the protein CSASNEQFF.

This clonotype was seen more than once but under ten times. The chain joins TRBV5-6 to TRBJ2-7; 8 bases line up with TRBD1. The CDR3 is 13 amino acids. V shed 5 bases and J 4 bases; nucleotides not matched to a gene: 5. Germline CDR1 and CDR2: SGHDT and YYEEEE. The CDR3 DNA reads as TGTGCCAGCAGAACCACAGGGGGATACGAGCAGTACTTC. This gives the protein CASRTTGGYEQYF.

This clonotype has only a few counts. V is TRBV4-3 and J is TRBJ2-5; TRBD2 is a possible D gene (5 bases). Trimming cost V 0 bases and J 4 bases, with 9 bases left between them. The CDR3 covers 14 residues. Germline loops: CDR1 LGHNA, CDR2 YSLEER. The CDR3 DNA follows: TGCGCCAGCAGCCAAGAAACTAGGAGAGAGACCCAGTACTTC. Translating it yields CASSQETRRETQYF.

The chain has TRBV4-3 and TRBJ2-7, with D perhaps assigned TRBD1 or TRBD2 (5 bases each). CDR1 LGHNA and CDR2 YSLEER come from the germline V gene. CDR3 length: 15 amino acids. V was trimmed by 0 bases and J by 6 bases, leaving 15 bases between them. The CDR3 region is CASSQDRDGIPEQYF. Written as DNA, the CDR3 is TGCGCCAGCAGCCAAGACAGGGACGGCATCCCCGAGCAGTACTTC.

V usage is TRBV12-3 or TRBV12-4 and J usage is TRBJ1-5; 10 positions agree with TRBD1. The CDR3 contains 14 residues. Unmatched junction bases numbered 6, after V lost 7 bases and J lost 6 bases. The CDR3 nucleotides are TGTGCCAGCAACCCGACAGGGGGCGGTCAGCCCCAGCATTTT. Its translation: CASNPTGGGQPQHF.

This chain connects TRBV6-1 to TRBJ2-1, with a tentative D call TRBD1 (6 bases). Germline V gene sequence: CDR1 MNHNS, CDR2 SASEGT. The V end was cut by 5 bases, the J end by 5 bases, with 16 bases between. This CDR3 is 15 amino acids long. The CDR3 nucleotides read TGTGCCAGCAGTCGAAACAGGGATTATGACAATGAGCAGTTCTTC. Its protein is CASSRNRDYDNEQFF.

Only a few counts were recorded for this clonotype. J is TRBJ2-3 and V is TRBV12-3 or TRBV12-4; possibly TRBD1 for D (6 bases). The V gene lost 9 bases and the J gene lost 4 bases, with 14 bases spanning the gap. CDR3 length equals 13 residues. This chain's CDR3 is CASGGRAADTQYF. CDR3 DNA: TGTGCCAGTGGGGGCAGGGCTGCAGATACGCAGTATTTT.

V is TRBV18 and J is TRBJ1-4, with D unclear. The germline gives CDR1 KGHSH, CDR2 LQKENI. The CDR3 contains 14 residues. V lost 1 base and J lost 4, with 7 bases in between. The CDR3 coding sequence is TGTGCCAGCTCACCACGGGAGTATAATGAAAAACTGTTTTTT. Translation: CASSPREYNEKLFF. Full variable domain (remainder filled in from reference TRBV18 and TRBJ1-4): NAGVMQNPRHLVRRRGQEARLRCSPMKGHSHVYWYRQLPEEGLKFMVYLQKENIIDESGMPKERFSAEFPKEGPSILRIQQVVRGDSAAYFCASSPREYNEKLFFGSGTQLSVL.

This clonotype occurred a few times. The chain combines TRBV5-1 with TRBJ2-7; 7 bases agree with TRBD1. The V and J ends lost 2 bases and 5 bases, in that order; junction bases with no gene match: 7. The CDR3 consists of 14 residues. The germline V gene encodes CDR1 SGHRS and CDR2 YFSETQ. As DNA, the CDR3 is TGCGCCAGCAGCTTAGACAGGGCCCAGGACGAGCAGTACTTC. Translating gives CASSLDRAQDEQYF.

The chain recombines TRBV30 with TRBJ2-7; no clear D. The length of the CDR3 is 13 residues. The V gene lost 2 bases and the J gene lost 6 bases, with 14 bases spanning the gap. Germline CDR1 reads GTSNPN; CDR2 reads SVGIG (reference sequence). CDR3 residues: CAWSRIGPAEQYF. In DNA, the CDR3 is TGTGCCTGGAGTCGTATCGGACCCGCCGAGCAGTACTTC.

This clonotype showed up just a few times. The junction departs from germline at one end; a sequencing error may be responsible. V gene TRBV24-1 combines with J gene TRBJ2-3; TRBD2 matches 9 bases. CDR1 KGHDR and CDR2 SFDVKD come from the germline V gene. The CDR3 runs 15 residues. This chain's CDR3 is CATSDPGTSTDTQYF. The DNA for the CDR3 is TGTGCCACCAGTGATCCCGGGACTAGCACGGATACGCAGTATTTT.

The table lists this clonotype with many counts. This sequence joins TRBV5-1 and TRBJ1-1, with 8 bases aligning to TRBD1. This CDR3 region has 12 residues. In germline, CDR1 is SGHRS, CDR2 YFSETQ. V shed 4 bases, J shed 8 bases, and the junction held 4 bases outside the gene matches. The CDR3 is CASSLDRGEAFF. The CDR3 DNA reads as TGCGCCAGCAGCCTTGACAGGGGCGAAGCTTTCTTT.

The rearrangement uses TRBV25-1 and TRBJ2-7, with 9 bases lining up with TRBD2. The germline V gene encodes CDR1 MGHDK and CDR2 SYGVNS. Trimming cost V 6 bases and J 6 bases; bases outside gene matches: 6. The CDR3 length is 13 residues. CDR3 DNA: TGTGCCAGCAGGGTAGCGGGAGTTAGCGAGCAGTACTTC. Its translation: CASRVAGVSEQYF.

The sample holds a few counts of this clonotype. The chain recombines TRBV6-4 with TRBJ1-2, with D uncertain. This CDR3 region has 17 residues. Trimming shortened V by 6 bases and J by 0 bases, and 20 bases separated the two germline ends. Germline V lookup: CDR1 MRHNA, CDR2 SNTAGT. CDR3 in DNA: TGTGCCAGCAGAGGTCCGGTACCAGCCTTAGCTAACTATGGCTACACCTTC. The encoded protein is CASRGPVPALANYGYTF.

J is TRBJ2-7 and V is TRBV6-5; 7 bases align to TRBD1. V trimming: 2 bases; J trimming: 6 bases; junction bases outside the gene matches: 7. Germline V gene sequence: CDR1 MNHEY, CDR2 SVGAGI. This CDR3 is 14 amino acids long. The CDR3 DNA follows: TGTGCCAGCAGTTACGGGACAGCCGCTTCCGAGCAGTACTTC. Amino acids: CASSYGTAASEQYF.

This clonotype was recorded only once. The J gene is TRBJ2-1, the V gene TRBV7-9, with D possibly being TRBD2 (6 bases). Per the germline V gene, CDR1 is SEHNR and CDR2 is FQNEAQ (reference sequence). The CDR3 extends over 17 amino acids. V lost 0 bases, J lost 7 bases, and 19 bases lay in between. The CDR3 sequence: CASSLAPAGFLTNEQFF. The CDR3 nucleotides are TGTGCCAGCAGCTTAGCGCCGGCGGGGTTTCTCACTAATGAGCAGTTCTTC.

There are a few counts of this clonotype. The rearrangement links TRBV9 to TRBJ1-1; D unresolved. Germline lookup yields CDR1 SGDLS and CDR2 YYNGEE. Between the trimmed V and J ends, which lost 7 bases and 1 base, there was a span of 8 bases. The CDR3 totals 12 residues. The CDR3 reads CASSKGNTEAFF. The CDR3 DNA sequence: TGTGCCAGCTCTAAAGGGAACACTGAAGCTTTCTTT.

The chain uses TRBV5-1 and TRBJ2-1, with TRBD2 as a possible D gene (5 bases). Germline CDR1 reads SGHRS; CDR2 reads YFSETQ. CDR3 length: 14 residues. V lost 2 bases, J lost 8 bases, and 14 bases lay in between. CDR3 loop: CASSLPVGDDEQFF. CDR3 DNA: TGCGCCAGCAGCTTACCCGTGGGAGACGATGAGCAGTTCTTC.

The chain combines TRBV29-1 with TRBJ1-1; no firm D call. This CDR3 is 14 amino acids long. Germline V gene data show CDR1 as SQVTM and CDR2 as ANQGSEA. The V and J ends lost 5 bases and 0 bases respectively, with 13 bases between them. CDR3 coding DNA: TGCAGCGTTAGGCCACGCGGTATGAACACTGAAGCTTTCTTT. It codes for CSVRPRGMNTEAFF.

There are a few counts of this clonotype. The chain employs TRBV5-6 and TRBJ2-1, with 12 bases that match TRBD2. Looked up from germline, CDR1 is SGHDT and CDR2 is YYEEEE. The CDR3 loop spans 16 amino acids. After removal of 1 base from V and 7 bases from J, the junction contained 6 bases not matched to a gene. The CDR3 reads CASSLLGLAGGNEQFF. CDR3 bases: TGTGCCAGCAGCTTGCTTGGGCTAGCGGGGGGGAATGAGCAGTTCTTC.

A few counts support this clonotype. The gene calls are TRBV20-1 and TRBJ2-7; D could derive from TRBD1 or TRBD2 (5 bases each). This CDR3 comprises 11 residues. Germline-derived CDR1 and CDR2 are DFQATT and SNEGSKA (reference sequence). V lost 6 bases, J lost 2 bases, and 8 bases lay in between. CDR3 residues: CSARETYEQYF. CDR3 sequence (DNA): TGCAGTGCCAGGGAGACCTACGAGCAGTACTTC.

This chain joins TRBV29-1 and TRBJ2-5; TRBD1 matches at 9 bases. V shed 7 bases and J 2 bases; nucleotides not matched to a gene: 8. The CDR3 covers 14 residues. The germline V gene encodes CDR1 SQVTM and CDR2 ANQGSEA. The CDR3 sequence is CSGLSGTGQETQYF. In DNA, the CDR3 is TGCAGCGGCCTATCAGGGACAGGGCAAGAGACCCAGTACTTC.

This clonotype was seen ten or more times. V usage is TRBV21-1 and J usage is TRBJ2-7; the table names TRBD1, a call not compared with the DNA. TRBV21-1 counts as a pseudogene. This CDR3 region has 14 residues. CDR3 protein: CASSSGTASYEQYF. CDR3 bases: TGTGCCAGCAGCTCCGGGACAGCCTCCTACGAGCAGTACTTC.

This clonotype has just a few counts. This chain joins TRBV9 and TRBJ2-1, with D perhaps matching TRBD1 (5 bases). The V end was cut by 4 bases, the J end by 7 bases, with 15 bases between. Looked up from germline, CDR1 is SGDLS and CDR2 is YYNGEE. The CDR3 runs to 14 residues. The CDR3: CASSLRDRTNEQFF. Here the CDR3 DNA reads TGTGCCAGCAGCCTTAGAGACAGAACAAATGAGCAGTTCTTC.